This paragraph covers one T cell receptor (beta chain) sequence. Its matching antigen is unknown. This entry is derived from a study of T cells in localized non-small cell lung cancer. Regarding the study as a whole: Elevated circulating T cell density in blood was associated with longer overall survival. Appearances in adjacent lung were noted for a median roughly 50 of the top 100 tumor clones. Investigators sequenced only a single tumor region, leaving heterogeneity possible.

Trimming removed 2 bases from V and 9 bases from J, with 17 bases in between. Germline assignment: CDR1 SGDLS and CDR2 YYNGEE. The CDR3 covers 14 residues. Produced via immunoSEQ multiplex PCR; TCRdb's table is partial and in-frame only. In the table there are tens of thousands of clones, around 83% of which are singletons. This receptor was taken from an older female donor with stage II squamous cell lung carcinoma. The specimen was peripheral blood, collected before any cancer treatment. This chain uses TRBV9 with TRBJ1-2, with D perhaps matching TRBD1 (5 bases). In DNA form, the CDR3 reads TGTGCCAGCAGCGTCGGGGGGTCGCAGATTAGCTACACCTTC. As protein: CASSVGGSQISYTF.